This T cell receptor (beta chain) derives from a study of OX40 agonist ivuxolimab in advanced cancers. Profiled with immunoSEQ multiplex PCR; TCRdb holds only in-frame clones, not every one. Among about 95,000 clones, approximately 85% were seen once, and the ten largest hold 3.5% to 4%. Study-wide results and caveats: Relative to CD4+ cells, CD8+ T cells on average had more expanded clones. There was clonal expansion of CD4+ and CD8+ blood T cells by week 6 at 0.1 to 3.0 mg/kg.

This clone was recorded a few times. Its antigen is unknown. The specimen was CD4+ or CD8+ T cells sorted from blood, collected in a trial of the OX40 agonist ivuxolimab. The sequence was obtained from an adult with an advanced solid tumor such as melanoma, head and neck, liver or kidney cancer.

The CDR3 protein is CASSETILGQPQHF. As DNA, the CDR3 is TGTGCCAGCAGCGAAACAATCCTCGGTCAGCCCCAGCATTTT. The chain carries TRBV9 and TRBJ1-5, with D unresolved. Per the germline V gene, CDR1 is SGDLS and CDR2 is YYNGEE. This CDR3 comprises 14 residues. The germline V and J ends were trimmed by 3 bases and 6 bases, with 13 bases remaining between them. Combining the CDR3 with reference TRBV9 and TRBJ1-5 gives the whole variable domain DSGVTQTPKHLITATGQRVTLRCSPRSGDLSVYWYQQSLDQGLQFLIQYYNGEERAKGNILERFSAQQFPDLHSELNLSSLELGDSALYFCASSETILGQPQHFGDGTRLSIL.